The rows below give T cell receptor beta chains drawn from one sample of a study of graft-versus-host responses after intestinal transplantation. TCRdb's copy holds only in-frame clones and misses some; the assay was immunoSEQ multiplex PCR. The sample has about 80,000 clones, about nine tenths seen once. The sample was PBMCs, taken 98 days after intestinal transplantation. Source of these receptors: a human patient who received an intestinal transplant, so some T cells may come from the graft donor. Each CDR3 is given with its conserved first and last residue. A D gene is named only where the DNA matches it firmly. Size is omitted from some rows. Given values are once, few, many or a class for expanded clones.

d_gene: -
v_gene: TRBV30
j_gene: TRBJ2-1
abundance: -
CDR3nt: TGTGCCTGGACTAGGAGGGGTCTCTCCTACAATGAGCAGTTCTTC
CDR3aa: CAWTRRGLSYNEQFF

d_gene: TRBD2
v_gene: TRBV6-4
j_gene: TRBJ2-1
abundance: -
CDR3nt: TGTGCCAGCAGCACGACTAGCGGGGGGGCCGGGAATGAGCAGTTCTTC
CDR3aa: CASSTTSGGAGNEQFF

d_gene: -
v_gene: TRBV19
j_gene: TRBJ1-5
abundance: -
CDR3nt: TGTGCCAGTAGTATTAACAGGCCTAATAGCAATCAGCCCCAGCATTTT
CDR3aa: CASSINRPNSNQPQHF

d_gene: -
v_gene: TRBV2
j_gene: TRBJ2-4
abundance: few
CDR3nt: TGTGCCAGCAGGAATGGACCGGCCAGGATTCAGTACTTC
CDR3aa: CASRNGPARIQYF

d_gene: TRBD1
v_gene: TRBV5-3
j_gene: TRBJ1-6
abundance: -
CDR3nt: TGTGCCAGCAGCTGGGACAGGGTTAATTCACCCCTCCACTTT
CDR3aa: CASSWDRVNSPLHF

d_gene: -
v_gene: TRBV19
j_gene: TRBJ1-5
abundance: -
CDR3nt: TGTGCCAGTAGTATAGGTGGGGCAAGTGAGGAGCCCCAGCATTTT
CDR3aa: CASSIGGASEEPQHF

d_gene: -
v_gene: TRBV28
j_gene: TRBJ1-2
abundance: -
CDR3nt: TGTGCCAGTTACAGGCTAGGCTACACCTTC
CDR3aa: CASYRLGYTF

d_gene: TRBD1
v_gene: TRBV6-5
j_gene: TRBJ2-7
abundance: -
CDR3nt: TGTGCCAGCAGTTCGGACAGGGGAGGGTACGAGCAGTACTTC
CDR3aa: CASSSDRGGYEQYF

d_gene: TRBD2
v_gene: TRBV9
j_gene: TRBJ2-3
abundance: -
CDR3nt: TGTGCCAGCAGCGTAGCGGGACTAGCGGGGGGTTTCACAGATACGCAGTATTTT
CDR3aa: CASSVAGLAGGFTDTQYF

d_gene: TRBD1
v_gene: TRBV9
j_gene: TRBJ1-1
abundance: -
CDR3nt: TGTGCCAGCAGCGTAGAGCCCCGACAGGGGGCCGGGAAGGCTTTCTTT
CDR3aa: CASSVEPRQGAGKAFF

d_gene: -
v_gene: TRBV4-1
j_gene: TRBJ2-7
abundance: -
CDR3nt: TGCGCCAGCAGCCAAGCAGACGGAACAAACGAGCAGTACTTC
CDR3aa: CASSQADGTNEQYF

d_gene: -
v_gene: TRBV5-1
j_gene: TRBJ1-1
abundance: -
CDR3nt: TGCGCCAGCAGCTTGATTGGGGGCACTGAAGCTTTCTTT
CDR3aa: CASSLIGGTEAFF

d_gene: -
v_gene: TRBV14
j_gene: TRBJ1-2
abundance: -
CDR3nt: TGTGCCAGCAGCCGGCTTTTGGGGACCGGCTACACCTTC
CDR3aa: CASSRLLGTGYTF

d_gene: TRBD2
v_gene: TRBV7-3
j_gene: TRBJ2-5
abundance: -
CDR3nt: TGTGCCAGCAGCTGGAGCGGGGGGGCCTTGGAGACCCAGTACTTC
CDR3aa: CASSWSGGALETQYF

d_gene: TRBD1
v_gene: TRBV7-3
j_gene: TRBJ2-2
abundance: once
CDR3nt: TGTGCCAGCAGCTCCGGAGGGACAGGGGTCACCGGGGAGCTGTTTTTT
CDR3aa: CASSSGGTGVTGELFF

d_gene: -
v_gene: TRBV27
j_gene: TRBJ2-1
abundance: -
CDR3nt: TGTGCCAGCAGGGGGTTATCCAATGAGCAGTTCTTC
CDR3aa: CASRGLSNEQFF

d_gene: -
v_gene: TRBV4-1
j_gene: TRBJ2-1
abundance: -
CDR3nt: TGCGCCAGCAGCCAAGATCTTGCTAGGGAACTAATTGAGCAGTTCTTC
CDR3aa: CASSQDLARELIEQFF

d_gene: -
v_gene: TRBV30
j_gene: TRBJ2-2
abundance: -
CDR3nt: TGTGCCTGGAGTGTAGGGCAAGGGAACACCGGGGAGCTGTTTTTT
CDR3aa: CAWSVGQGNTGELFF

d_gene: TRBD2
v_gene: TRBV6-5
j_gene: TRBJ2-1
abundance: -
CDR3nt: TGTGCCAGCAGTTCCCCTGCGGGGGGGAGGGATGAGCAGTTCTTC
CDR3aa: CASSSPAGGRDEQFF

d_gene: TRBD2
v_gene: TRBV6-1
j_gene: TRBJ2-6
abundance: -
CDR3nt: TGTGCCAGCAGTGAAGCGCTAGGCGGGGGGTCCTCTGGGGCCAACGTCCTGACTTTC
CDR3aa: CASSEALGGGSSGANVLTF

d_gene: -
v_gene: TRBV28
j_gene: TRBJ1-2
abundance: -
CDR3nt: TGTGCCAGCAGTTCGGGGGGTATTATTCGCTATGGCTACACCTTC
CDR3aa: CASSSGGIIRYGYTF

d_gene: TRBD2
v_gene: TRBV27
j_gene: TRBJ2-7
abundance: -
CDR3nt: TGTGCCAGCAGTCTCCCCTCTTTTAGCGGGGGCTCCTACGAGCAGTACTTC
CDR3aa: CASSLPSFSGGSYEQYF